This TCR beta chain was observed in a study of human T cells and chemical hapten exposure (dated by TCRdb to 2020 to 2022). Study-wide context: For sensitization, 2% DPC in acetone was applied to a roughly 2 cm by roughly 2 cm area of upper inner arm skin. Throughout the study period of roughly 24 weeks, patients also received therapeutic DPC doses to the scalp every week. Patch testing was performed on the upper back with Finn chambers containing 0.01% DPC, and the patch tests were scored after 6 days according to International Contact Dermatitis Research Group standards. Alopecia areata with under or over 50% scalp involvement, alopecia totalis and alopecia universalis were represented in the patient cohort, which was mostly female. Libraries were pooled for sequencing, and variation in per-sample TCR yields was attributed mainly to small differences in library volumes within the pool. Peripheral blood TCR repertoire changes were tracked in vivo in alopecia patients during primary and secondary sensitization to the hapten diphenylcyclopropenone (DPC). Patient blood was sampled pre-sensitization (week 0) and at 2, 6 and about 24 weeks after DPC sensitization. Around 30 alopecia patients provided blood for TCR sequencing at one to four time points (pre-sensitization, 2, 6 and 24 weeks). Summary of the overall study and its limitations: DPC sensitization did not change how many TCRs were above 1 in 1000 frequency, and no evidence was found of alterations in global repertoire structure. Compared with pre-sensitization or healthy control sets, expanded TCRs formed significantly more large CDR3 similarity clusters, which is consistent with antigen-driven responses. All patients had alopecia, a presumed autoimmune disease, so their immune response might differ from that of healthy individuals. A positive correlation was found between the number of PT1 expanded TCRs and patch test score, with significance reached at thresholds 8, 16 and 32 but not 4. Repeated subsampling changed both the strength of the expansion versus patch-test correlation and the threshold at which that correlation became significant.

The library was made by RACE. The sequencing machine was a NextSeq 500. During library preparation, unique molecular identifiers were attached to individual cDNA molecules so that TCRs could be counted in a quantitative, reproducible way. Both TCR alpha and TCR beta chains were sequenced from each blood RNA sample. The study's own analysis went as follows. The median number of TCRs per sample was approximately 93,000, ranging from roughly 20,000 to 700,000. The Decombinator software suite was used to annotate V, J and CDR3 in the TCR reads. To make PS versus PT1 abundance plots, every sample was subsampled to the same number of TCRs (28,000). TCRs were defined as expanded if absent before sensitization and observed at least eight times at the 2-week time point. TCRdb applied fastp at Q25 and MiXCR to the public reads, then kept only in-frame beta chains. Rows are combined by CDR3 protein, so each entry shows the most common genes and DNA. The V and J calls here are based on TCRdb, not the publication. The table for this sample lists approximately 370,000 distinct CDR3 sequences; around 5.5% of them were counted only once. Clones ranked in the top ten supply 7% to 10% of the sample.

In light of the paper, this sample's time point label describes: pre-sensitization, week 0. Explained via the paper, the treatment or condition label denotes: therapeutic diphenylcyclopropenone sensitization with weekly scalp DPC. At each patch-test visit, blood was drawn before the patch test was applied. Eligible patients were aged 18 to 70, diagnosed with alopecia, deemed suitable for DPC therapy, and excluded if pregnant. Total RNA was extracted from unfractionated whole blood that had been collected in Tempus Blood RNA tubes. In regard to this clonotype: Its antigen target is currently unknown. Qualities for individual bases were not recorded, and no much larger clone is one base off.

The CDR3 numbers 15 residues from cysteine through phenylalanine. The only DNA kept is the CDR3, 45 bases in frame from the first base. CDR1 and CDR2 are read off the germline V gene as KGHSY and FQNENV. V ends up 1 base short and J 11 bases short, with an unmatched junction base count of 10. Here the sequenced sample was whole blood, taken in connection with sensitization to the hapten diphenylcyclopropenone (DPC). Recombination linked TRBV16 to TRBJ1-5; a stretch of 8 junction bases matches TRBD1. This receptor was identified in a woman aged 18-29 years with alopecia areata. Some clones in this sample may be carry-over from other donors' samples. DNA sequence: TGTGCCAGCAGCCAATTGGCCAGGGGGCTGGGGACCCAGCATTTT. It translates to CASSQLARGLGTQHF.